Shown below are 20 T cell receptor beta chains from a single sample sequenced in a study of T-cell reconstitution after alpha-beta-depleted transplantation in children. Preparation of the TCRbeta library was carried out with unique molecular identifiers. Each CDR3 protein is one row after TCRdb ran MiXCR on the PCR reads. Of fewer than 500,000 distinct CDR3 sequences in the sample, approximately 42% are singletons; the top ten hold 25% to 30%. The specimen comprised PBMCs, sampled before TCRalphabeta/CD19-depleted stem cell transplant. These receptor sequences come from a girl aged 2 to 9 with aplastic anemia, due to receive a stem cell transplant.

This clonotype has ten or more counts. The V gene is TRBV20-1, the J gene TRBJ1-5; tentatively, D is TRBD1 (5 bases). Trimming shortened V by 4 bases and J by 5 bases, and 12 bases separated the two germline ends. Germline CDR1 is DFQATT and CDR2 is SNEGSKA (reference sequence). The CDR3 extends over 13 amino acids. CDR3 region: CSATGVLDQPQHF. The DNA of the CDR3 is TGCAGTGCTACGGGGGTGTTGGATCAGCCCCAGCATTTT.

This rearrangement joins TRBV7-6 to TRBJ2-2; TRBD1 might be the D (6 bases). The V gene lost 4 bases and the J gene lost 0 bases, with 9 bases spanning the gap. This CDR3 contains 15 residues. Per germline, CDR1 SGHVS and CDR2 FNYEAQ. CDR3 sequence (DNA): TGTGCCAGCAGCTACAGGGTGACGAACACCGGGGAGCTGTTTTTT. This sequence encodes CASSYRVTNTGELFF.

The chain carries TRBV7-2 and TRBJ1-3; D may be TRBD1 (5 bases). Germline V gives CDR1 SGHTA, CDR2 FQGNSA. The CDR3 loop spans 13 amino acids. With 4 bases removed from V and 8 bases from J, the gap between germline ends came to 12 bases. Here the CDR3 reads CASSSLRGDTIYF. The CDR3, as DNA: TGTGCCAGCAGCTCCCTGCGGGGGGACACCATATATTTT.

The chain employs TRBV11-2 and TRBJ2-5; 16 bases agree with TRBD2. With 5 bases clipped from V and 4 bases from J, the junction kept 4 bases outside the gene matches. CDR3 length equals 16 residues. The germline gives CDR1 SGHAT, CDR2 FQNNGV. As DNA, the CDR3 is TGTGCCAGCAGCAGTGGGACTAGCGGGAGGGGAGAGACCCAGTACTTC. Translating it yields CASSSGTSGRGETQYF.

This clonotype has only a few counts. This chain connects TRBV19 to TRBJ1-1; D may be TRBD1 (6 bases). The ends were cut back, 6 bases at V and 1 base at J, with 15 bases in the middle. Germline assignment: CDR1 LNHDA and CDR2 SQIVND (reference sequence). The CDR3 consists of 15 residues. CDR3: CASSNREIANTEAFF. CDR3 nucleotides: TGTGCCAGTAGCAACAGGGAGATAGCGAACACTGAAGCTTTCTTT.

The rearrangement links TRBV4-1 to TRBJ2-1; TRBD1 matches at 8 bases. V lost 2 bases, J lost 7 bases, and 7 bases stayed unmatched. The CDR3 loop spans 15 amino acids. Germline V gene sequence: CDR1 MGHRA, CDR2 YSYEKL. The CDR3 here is CASSQQGAGTNEQFF. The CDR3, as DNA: TGCGCCAGCAGCCAACAGGGGGCAGGAACAAATGAGCAGTTCTTC.

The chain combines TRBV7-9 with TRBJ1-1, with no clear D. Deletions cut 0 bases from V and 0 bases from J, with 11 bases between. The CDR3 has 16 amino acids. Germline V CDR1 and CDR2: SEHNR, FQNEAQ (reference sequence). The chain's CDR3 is CASSLAEASMNTEAFF. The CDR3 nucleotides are TGTGCCAGCAGCTTAGCTGAAGCATCGATGAACACTGAAGCTTTCTTT.

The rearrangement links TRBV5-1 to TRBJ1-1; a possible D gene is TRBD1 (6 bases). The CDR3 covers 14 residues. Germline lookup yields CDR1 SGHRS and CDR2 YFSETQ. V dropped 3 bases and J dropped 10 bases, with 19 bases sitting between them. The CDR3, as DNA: TGCGCCAGCAGCTCTTCGGGGACGGGGGCCCGAGCTTTCTTT. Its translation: CASSSSGTGARAFF.

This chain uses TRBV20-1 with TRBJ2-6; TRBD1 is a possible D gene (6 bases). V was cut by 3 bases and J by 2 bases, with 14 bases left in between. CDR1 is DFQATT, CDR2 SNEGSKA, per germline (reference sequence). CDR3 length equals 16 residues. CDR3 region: CSARGQGNTGANVLTF. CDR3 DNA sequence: TGCAGTGCTAGGGGTCAGGGGAATACTGGGGCCAACGTCCTGACTTTC.

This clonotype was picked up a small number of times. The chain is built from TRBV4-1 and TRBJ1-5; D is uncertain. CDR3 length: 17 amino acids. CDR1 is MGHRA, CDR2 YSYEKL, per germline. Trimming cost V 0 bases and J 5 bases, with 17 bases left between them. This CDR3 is CASSQDRSGVPDQPQHF. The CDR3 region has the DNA TGCGCCAGCAGCCAAGATCGAAGTGGGGTTCCGGATCAGCCCCAGCATTTT.

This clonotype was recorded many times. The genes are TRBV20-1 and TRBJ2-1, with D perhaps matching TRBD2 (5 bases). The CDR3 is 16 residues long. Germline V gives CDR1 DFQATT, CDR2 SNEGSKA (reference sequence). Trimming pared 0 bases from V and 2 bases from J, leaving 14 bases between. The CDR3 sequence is CSAREPAPSPYNEQFF. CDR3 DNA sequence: TGCAGTGCTAGAGAACCCGCCCCTAGCCCCTACAATGAGCAGTTCTTC.

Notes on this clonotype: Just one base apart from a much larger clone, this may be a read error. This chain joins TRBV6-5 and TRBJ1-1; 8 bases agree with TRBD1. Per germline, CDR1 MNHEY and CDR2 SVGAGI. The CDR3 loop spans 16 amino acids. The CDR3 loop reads CASSSQPGGGNTKAFF. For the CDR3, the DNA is TGTGCCAGCAGTTCTCAGCCAGGGGGCGGGAACACTAAAGCTTTCTTT.

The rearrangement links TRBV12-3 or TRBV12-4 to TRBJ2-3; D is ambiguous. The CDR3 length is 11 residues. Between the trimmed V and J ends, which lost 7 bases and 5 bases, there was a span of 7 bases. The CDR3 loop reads CASTPGDTQYF. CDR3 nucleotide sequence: TGTGCCAGCACCCCTGGAGATACGCAGTATTTT.

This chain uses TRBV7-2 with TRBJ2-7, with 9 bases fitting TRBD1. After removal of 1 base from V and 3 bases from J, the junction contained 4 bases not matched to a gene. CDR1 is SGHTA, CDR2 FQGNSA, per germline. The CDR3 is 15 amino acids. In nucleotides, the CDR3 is TGTGCCAGCAGCTTAGAGGGACAGGGTCGCTACGAGCAGTACTTC. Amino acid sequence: CASSLEGQGRYEQYF.

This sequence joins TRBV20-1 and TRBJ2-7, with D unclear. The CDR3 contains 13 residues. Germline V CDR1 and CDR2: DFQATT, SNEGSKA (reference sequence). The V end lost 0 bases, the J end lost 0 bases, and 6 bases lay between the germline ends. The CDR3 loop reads CSAREIHSYEQYF. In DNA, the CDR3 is TGCAGTGCTAGAGAGATCCACTCCTACGAGCAGTACTTC.

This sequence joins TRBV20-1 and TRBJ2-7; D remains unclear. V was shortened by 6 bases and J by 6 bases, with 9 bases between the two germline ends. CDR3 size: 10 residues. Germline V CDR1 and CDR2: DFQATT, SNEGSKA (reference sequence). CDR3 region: CSAAVLEQYF. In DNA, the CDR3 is TGCAGTGCCGCGGTGCTCGAGCAGTACTTC.

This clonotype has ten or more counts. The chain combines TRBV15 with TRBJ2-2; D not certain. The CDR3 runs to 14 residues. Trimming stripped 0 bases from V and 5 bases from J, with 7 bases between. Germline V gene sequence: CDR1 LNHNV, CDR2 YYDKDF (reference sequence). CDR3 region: CATSREYRTGELFF. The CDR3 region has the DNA TGTGCCACCAGCAGAGAATATAGGACCGGGGAGCTGTTTTTT.

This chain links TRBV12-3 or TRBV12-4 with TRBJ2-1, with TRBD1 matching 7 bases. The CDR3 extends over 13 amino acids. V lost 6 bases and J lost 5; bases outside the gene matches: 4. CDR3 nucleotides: TGTGCCAGCAGCTTTACAGGGGACAATGAGCAGTTCTTC. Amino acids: CASSFTGDNEQFF.

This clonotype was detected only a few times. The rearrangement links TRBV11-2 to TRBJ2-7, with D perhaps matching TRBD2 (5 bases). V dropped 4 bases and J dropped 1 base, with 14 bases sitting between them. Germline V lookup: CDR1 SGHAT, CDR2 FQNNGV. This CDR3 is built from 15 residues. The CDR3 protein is CASSSFSTGSYEQYF. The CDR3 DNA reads TGTGCCAGCAGCTCTTTTTCGACGGGGTCCTACGAGCAGTACTTC.

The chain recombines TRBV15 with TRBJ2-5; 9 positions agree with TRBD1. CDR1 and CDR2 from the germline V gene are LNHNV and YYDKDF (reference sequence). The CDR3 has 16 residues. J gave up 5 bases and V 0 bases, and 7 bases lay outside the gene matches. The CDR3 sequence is CATSRDSPGQGETQYF. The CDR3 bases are TGTGCCACCAGCAGAGATTCTCCGGGACAGGGTGAGACCCAGTACTTC.